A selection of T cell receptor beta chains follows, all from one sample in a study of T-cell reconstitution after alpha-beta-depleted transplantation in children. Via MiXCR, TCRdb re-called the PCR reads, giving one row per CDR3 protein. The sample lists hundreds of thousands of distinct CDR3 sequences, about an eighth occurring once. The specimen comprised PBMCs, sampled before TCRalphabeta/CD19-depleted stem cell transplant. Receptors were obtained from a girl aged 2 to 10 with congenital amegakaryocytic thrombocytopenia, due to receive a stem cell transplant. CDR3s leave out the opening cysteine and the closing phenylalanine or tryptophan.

CDR3 protein: SAGGRTYNEQF; V gene: TRBV20-1; J gene: TRBJ2-1
CDR3 protein: ATSRASDRDYTDTQY; V gene: TRBV15; J gene: TRBJ2-3
CDR3 protein: ASPPGDNSPLH; V gene: TRBV4-1; J gene: TRBJ1-6
CDR3 protein: SAKAGGTGELF; V gene: TRBV20-1; J gene: TRBJ2-2
CDR3 protein: ASSLDPLAGGGSGANVLT; V gene: TRBV5-1; J gene: TRBJ2-6
CDR3 protein: ASSPAGVLSTDTQY; V gene: TRBV5-1; J gene: TRBJ2-3
CDR3 protein: ASSWTGQAQQY; V gene: TRBV5-1; J gene: TRBJ2-7
CDR3 protein: ASSFWIEDDTQY; V gene: TRBV5-1; J gene: TRBJ2-3
CDR3 protein: ASLMSRGANTGELF; V gene: TRBV12-3/TRBV12-4; J gene: TRBJ2-2
CDR3 protein: ASTPTGRGSGTEAF; V gene: TRBV6-1; J gene: TRBJ1-1
CDR3 protein: SARGPDSYEQY; V gene: TRBV20-1; J gene: TRBJ2-7
CDR3 protein: ASSSRQGGSSYNSPLH; V gene: TRBV5-1; J gene: TRBJ1-6
CDR3 protein: ASSLGLLDLTNTGELF; V gene: TRBV5-5; J gene: TRBJ2-2
CDR3 protein: ASSSRGLAGAGSYNEQF; V gene: TRBV12-3/TRBV12-4; J gene: TRBJ2-1
CDR3 protein: ASSDSDTLYGYT; V gene: TRBV2; J gene: TRBJ1-2
CDR3 protein: SARDARTSGSYEQY; V gene: TRBV20-1; J gene: TRBJ2-7
CDR3 protein: ASSSSDGTAYGYT; V gene: TRBV27; J gene: TRBJ1-2
CDR3 protein: ASSPNQETSQY; V gene: TRBV18; J gene: TRBJ2-5
CDR3 protein: ATGRDRYTDTQY; V gene: TRBV15; J gene: TRBJ2-3
CDR3 protein: SARPDDTEAF; V gene: TRBV20-1; J gene: TRBJ1-1
CDR3 protein: ATRGGNEQF; V gene: TRBV24-1; J gene: TRBJ2-1
CDR3 protein: ASSLQGLKEQF; V gene: TRBV4-1; J gene: TRBJ2-1
CDR3 protein: SALWGVNTGELF; V gene: TRBV20-1; J gene: TRBJ2-2
CDR3 protein: ASSFGLGTGGAGYEQY; V gene: TRBV5-1; J gene: TRBJ2-7
CDR3 protein: SARATENTEAF; V gene: TRBV20-1; J gene: TRBJ1-1
CDR3 protein: ASSLTGEATDTQY; V gene: TRBV7-9; J gene: TRBJ2-3